A single TCR beta chain is shown here with its context. Its antigen remains unidentified. No base qualities exist here, and no much larger clone lies one base off it. Separate from the roughly 650-subject first cohort, the validation cohort of roughly 130 subjects was the group to which the donors belonged. These data come from a study of cytomegalovirus exposure and HLA in healthy donors (dated by TCRdb to 2017 to 2019). General notes on the study: According to a later analysis, one platform produced both the roughly 110 validation repertoires and the 666 repertoires of the first cohort. The study combined high-throughput TCR immunosequencing, statistical association of individual TCRs with disease status, and machine learning to predict cytomegalovirus infection status. The study aimed to test whether cataloging public T cell receptors could reveal signatures of past pathogen exposure. A separate validation cohort of roughly 130 different subjects was used in addition to the 666-subject first cohort. Beyond this particular receptor, the publication reports: The validation cohort had no HLA typing available for a later analysis, so co-occurrence within that cohort was assessed over all 120 or so repertoires. Across donors, most TCR sequences were observed very rarely, whereas some public TCRs were present in many individuals. In vitro tests confirmed that a few of the cytomegalovirus-associated TCR beta chains recognize cytomegalovirus antigens. It was suggested by the authors that the approach could potentially be generalized to other disease states and immunological phenotypes. Subsequent analysis determined that TCRs grouped into clusters in the first cohort also showed a tendency toward co-occurrence across the 120 or so validation repertoires, and 94% of cluster scores exceeded 0. In both the original and validation cohorts, the classifier was reported to diagnose cytomegalovirus status with high specificity and sensitivity. The study listed approximately 160 TCR beta chains as associated with cytomegalovirus.

The method behind the library was the immunoSEQ multiplex PCR assay. Turning to the authors' computational methods: A statistical classification framework was built to diagnose cytomegalovirus status from the catalog of TCR beta chain sequences. This immuneACCESS table, as held by TCRdb, lists in-frame sequences with V and J called but not all clones. Of the missing ones, under half trace to an unresolved V gene in checked studies; the others have no known cause. V, J and clone size reflect that table, while D and trimming were determined from the DNA. The sample contains roughly 130,000 clones, around nine tenths of them found a single time. Approximately 3.3% of the sample goes to the ten largest clones. The germline V gene encodes CDR1 SGHRS and CDR2 YFSETQ. CDR3 length: 15 amino acids, cysteine to phenylalanine. The sequence is cut down to CDR3 DNA, 45 bases in frame from base 1. Here V drops 4 bases and J drops 2 bases, and the junction holds 5 bases not matched to any gene.

The clonotype comes from a man under 40 in good health and CMV-seronegative. The chain is encoded by TRBV5-1 joined to TRBJ2-3; a stretch of 9 junction bases matches TRBD1. Sequenced material: PBMCs. This receptor carries the CDR3 CASSPNRGLTDTQYF. The bases read TGCGCCAGCAGCCCTAACAGGGGGCTCACAGATACGCAGTATTTT.